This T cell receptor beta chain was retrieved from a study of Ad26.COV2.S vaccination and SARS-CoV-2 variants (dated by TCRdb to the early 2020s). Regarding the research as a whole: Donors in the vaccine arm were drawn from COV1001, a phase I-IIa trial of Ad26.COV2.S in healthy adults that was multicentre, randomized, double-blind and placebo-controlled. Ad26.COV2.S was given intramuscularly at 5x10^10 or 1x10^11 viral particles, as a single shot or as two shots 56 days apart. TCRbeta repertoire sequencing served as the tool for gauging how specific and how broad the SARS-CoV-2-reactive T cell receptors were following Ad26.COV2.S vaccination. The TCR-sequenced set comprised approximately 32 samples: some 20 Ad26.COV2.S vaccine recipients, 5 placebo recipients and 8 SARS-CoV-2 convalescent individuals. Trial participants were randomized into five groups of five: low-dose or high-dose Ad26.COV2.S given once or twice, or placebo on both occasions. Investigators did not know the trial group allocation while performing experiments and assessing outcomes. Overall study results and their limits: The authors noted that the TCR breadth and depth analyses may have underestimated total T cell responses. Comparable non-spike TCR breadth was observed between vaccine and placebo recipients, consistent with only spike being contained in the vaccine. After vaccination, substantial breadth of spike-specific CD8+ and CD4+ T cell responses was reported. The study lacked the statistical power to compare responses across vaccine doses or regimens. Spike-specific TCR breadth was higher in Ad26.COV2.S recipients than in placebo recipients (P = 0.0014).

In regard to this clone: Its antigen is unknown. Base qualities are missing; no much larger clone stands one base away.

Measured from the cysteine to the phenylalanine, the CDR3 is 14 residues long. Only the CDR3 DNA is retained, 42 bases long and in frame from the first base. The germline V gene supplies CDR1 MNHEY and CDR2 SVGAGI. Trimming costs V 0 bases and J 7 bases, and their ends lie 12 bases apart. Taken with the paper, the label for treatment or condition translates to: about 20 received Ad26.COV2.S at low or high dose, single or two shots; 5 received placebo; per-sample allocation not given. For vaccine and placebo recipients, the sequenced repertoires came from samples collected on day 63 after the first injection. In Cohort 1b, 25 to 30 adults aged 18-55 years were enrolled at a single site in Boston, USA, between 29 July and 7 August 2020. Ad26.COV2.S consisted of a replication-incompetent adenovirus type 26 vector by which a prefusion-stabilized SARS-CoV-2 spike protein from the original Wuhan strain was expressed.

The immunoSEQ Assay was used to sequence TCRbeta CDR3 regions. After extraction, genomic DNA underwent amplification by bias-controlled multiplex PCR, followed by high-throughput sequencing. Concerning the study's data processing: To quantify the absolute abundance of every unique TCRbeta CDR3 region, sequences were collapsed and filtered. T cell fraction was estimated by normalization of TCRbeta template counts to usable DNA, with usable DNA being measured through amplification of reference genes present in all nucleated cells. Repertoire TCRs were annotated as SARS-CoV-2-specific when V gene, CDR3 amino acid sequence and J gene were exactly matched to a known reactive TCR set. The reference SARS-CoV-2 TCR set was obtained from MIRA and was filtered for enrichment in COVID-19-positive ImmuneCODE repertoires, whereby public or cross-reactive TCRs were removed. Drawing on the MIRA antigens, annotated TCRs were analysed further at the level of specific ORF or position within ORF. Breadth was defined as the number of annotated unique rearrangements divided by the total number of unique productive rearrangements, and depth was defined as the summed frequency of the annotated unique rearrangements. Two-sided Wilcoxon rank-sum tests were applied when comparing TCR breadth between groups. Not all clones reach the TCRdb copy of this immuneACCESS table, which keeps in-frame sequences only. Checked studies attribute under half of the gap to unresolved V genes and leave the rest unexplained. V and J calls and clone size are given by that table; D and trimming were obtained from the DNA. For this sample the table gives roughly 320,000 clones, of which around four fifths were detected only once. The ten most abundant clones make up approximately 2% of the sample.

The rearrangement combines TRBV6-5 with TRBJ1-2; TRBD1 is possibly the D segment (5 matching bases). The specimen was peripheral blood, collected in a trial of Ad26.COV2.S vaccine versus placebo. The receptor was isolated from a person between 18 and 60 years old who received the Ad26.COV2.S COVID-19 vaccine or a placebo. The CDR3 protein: CASSYSDRRSGYTF. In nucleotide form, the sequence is TGTGCCAGCAGTTACTCCGACAGACGGAGTGGCTACACCTTC.